This T cell receptor (beta chain) was obtained from a study of blood T cell repertoires in COVID-19. This table comes from immunoSEQ multiplex PCR, and its TCRdb copy is limited to in-frame clones, with some not included. In the table there are around 34,000 clones, roughly four fifths of which are singletons. The sequenced material came from peripheral blood. The receptor was isolated from a man older than 75 with active or convalescent COVID-19.

The CDR3 sequence is CASSVQDSRQPQHF. CDR3 in DNA: TGTGCCAGCAGTGTCCAGGACAGTCGTCAGCCCCAGCATTTT. The chain joins TRBV2 to TRBJ1-5; tentative D call: TRBD1 (6 bases). V was cut by 4 bases and J by 6 bases, with 13 bases left in between. The germline V gene encodes CDR1 SNHLY and CDR2 FYNNEI. This CDR3 region has 14 residues.